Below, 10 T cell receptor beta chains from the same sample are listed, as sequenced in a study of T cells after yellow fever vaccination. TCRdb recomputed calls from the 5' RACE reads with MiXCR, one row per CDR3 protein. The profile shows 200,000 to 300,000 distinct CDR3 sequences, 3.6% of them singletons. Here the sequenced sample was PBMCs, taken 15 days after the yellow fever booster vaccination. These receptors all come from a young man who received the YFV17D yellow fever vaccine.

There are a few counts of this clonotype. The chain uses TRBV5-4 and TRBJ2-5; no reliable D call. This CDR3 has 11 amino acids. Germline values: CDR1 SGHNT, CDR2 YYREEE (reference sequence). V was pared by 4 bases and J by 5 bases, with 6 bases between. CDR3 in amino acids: CASSNGETQYF. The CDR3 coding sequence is TGTGCCAGCAGCAACGGTGAGACCCAGTACTTC.

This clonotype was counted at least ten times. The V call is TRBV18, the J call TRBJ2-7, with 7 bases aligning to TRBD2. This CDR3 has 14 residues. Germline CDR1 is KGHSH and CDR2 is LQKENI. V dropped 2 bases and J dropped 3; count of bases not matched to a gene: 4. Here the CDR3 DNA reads TGTGCCAGCTCACCAGATGAGCGGGGCTACGAGCAGTACTTC. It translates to CASSPDERGYEQYF.

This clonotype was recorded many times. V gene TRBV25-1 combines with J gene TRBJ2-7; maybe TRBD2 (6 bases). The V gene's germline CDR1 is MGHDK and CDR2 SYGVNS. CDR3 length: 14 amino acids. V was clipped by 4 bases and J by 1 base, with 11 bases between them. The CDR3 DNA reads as TGTGCCAGCAGTGGGCGGGGAGATTCCTACGAGCAGTACGTC. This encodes CASSGRGDSYEQYV.

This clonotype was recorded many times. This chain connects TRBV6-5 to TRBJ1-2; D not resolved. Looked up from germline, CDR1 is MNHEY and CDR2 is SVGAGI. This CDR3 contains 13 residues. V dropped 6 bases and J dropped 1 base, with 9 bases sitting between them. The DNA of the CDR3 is TGTGCCAGCAGAGCCACCCGTAACTATGGCTACACCTTC. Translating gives CASRATRNYGYTF.

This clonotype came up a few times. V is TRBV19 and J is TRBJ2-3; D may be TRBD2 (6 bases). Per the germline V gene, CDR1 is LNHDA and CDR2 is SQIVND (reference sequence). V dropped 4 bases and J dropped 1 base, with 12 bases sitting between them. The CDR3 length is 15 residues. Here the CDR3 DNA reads TGTGCCAGTAGTACAACGGGGGTCCGCACAGATACGCAGTATTTT. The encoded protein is CASSTTGVRTDTQYF.

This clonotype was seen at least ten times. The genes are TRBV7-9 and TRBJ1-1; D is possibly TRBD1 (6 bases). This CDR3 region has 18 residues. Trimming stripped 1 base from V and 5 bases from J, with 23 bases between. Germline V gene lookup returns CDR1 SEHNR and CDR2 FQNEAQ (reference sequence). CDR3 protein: CASSLEALSGAFGTEAFF. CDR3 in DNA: TGTGCCAGCAGCTTAGAAGCCTTATCGGGGGCGTTCGGTACTGAAGCTTTCTTT.

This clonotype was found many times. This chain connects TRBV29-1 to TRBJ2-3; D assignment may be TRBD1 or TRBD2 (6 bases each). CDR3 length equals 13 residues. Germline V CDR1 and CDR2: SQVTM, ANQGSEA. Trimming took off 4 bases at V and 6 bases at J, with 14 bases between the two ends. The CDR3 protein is CSVVLQGGDTQYF. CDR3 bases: TGCAGCGTTGTTTTACAGGGAGGCGATACGCAGTATTTT.

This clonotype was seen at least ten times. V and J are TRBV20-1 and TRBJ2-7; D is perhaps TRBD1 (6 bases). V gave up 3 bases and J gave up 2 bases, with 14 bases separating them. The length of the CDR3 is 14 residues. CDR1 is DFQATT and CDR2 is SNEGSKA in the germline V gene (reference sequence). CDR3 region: CSASDDRTPYEQYF. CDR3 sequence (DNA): TGCAGTGCTAGTGACGACAGGACCCCCTACGAGCAGTACTTC.

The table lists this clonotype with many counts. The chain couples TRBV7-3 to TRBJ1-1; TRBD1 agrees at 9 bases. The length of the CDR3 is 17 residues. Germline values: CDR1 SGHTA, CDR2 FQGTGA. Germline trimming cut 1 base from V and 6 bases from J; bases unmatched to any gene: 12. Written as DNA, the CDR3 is TGTGCCAGCAGCTTAATGGGACAGGGTAGCAGTGATGCTGAAGCTTTCTTT. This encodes CASSLMGQGSSDAEAFF.

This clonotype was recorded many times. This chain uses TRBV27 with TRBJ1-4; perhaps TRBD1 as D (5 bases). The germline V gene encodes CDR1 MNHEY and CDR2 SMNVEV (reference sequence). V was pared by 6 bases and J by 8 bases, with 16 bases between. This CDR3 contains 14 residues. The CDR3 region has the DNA TGTGCCAGCAGGTACAATGGGGGTCAAGAAAAACTGTTTTTT. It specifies CASRYNGGQEKLFF.